This is a list of T cell receptor beta chains from one sample in a study of shared clonotypes between healthy human individuals. Libraries were prepared by immunoSEQ multiplex PCR; TCRdb keeps only in-frame clonotypes and omits some of them. The table lists roughly 2,000,000 clones, around 93% of them singletons. The sequencing input was naive CD8+ T cells from PBMCs. The receptor source for this set is a man aged 18 to 30 in good health. Some clones in this sample may be carry-over from other donors' samples. Each CDR3 is given without its conserved first and last residue. The D gene is left open where the match is weak.

J gene,V gene,D gene,CDR3 protein
TRBJ2-7,TRBV29-1,TRBD2,SVLGGLAGYEQY
TRBJ2-3,TRBV7-6,TRBD2,ASSWGGLARDTQY
TRBJ2-2,TRBV2,TRBD2,ASSYISGKAGELF
TRBJ2-5,TRBV15,NA,ATSRDRDGEETQY
TRBJ2-1,TRBV6-5,NA,ASSYSAGVGNEQF
TRBJ1-1,TRBV27,NA,ASNPFARSTEAF
TRBJ2-2,TRBV7-9,NA,ATRDRVSSGIETGELF
TRBJ2-1,TRBV2,NA,ASSEGQWYEQF
TRBJ2-1,TRBV7-3,TRBD2,ASSFLGTSGAVQF
TRBJ2-3,TRBV4-1,NA,ASSQVYTDTQY
TRBJ2-5,TRBV28,TRBD2,ATGRDDGETQY
TRBJ2-3,TRBV13,TRBD2,ASSSAGTSGRAQDTQY
TRBJ1-5,TRBV6-1,NA,ASRGGSPRNQPQH
TRBJ2-7,TRBV27,NA,ASSSGLAGEQY
TRBJ2-7,TRBV28,NA,ASSNYEQY
TRBJ2-1,TRBV11-1,TRBD2,ASSLAEGTYNEQF
TRBJ2-2,TRBV4-1,NA,ASSQEEGRGTGELF
TRBJ1-5,TRBV19,NA,ASSIEFRDGNQPQH
TRBJ1-1,TRBV5-6,NA,ASNQGTSEAF
TRBJ2-3,TRBV11-2,TRBD2,ASSLTSGSTDTQY
TRBJ1-3,TRBV9,NA,ASSVGQSPNTIY
TRBJ2-7,TRBV19,NA,ASSIYGQPHEQY
TRBJ1-5,TRBV2,NA,ASSEDARVLGTQPQH
TRBJ2-2,TRBV15,NA,ATSRASTGELF
TRBJ1-2,TRBV13,NA,ASSLETLGYT
TRBJ2-3,TRBV6-6,NA,ASSSGASYTQY
TRBJ2-7,TRBV9,TRBD1,ASSIGQGAYEQY
TRBJ2-1,TRBV4-1,TRBD1,ASSQDPSGTGGVDEQF